This TCR beta chain was retrieved from a study of blood T cell repertoires in COVID-19 (dated by TCRdb to 2020 to 2021). Study-wide context: Samples covering the acute and convalescent phases of COVID-19 were provided by collaborators in the United States, Italy and Spain. The material from the prospective study consisted of cDNA or gDNA derived from T cells, B-cell-depleted T cells, or PBMCs. Subjects who had been exposed to COVID-19, were actively infected with it, or had recovered from it provided the deeply sampled blood TCRbeta repertoires that made up the dataset. The repertoires were made available in a free public database intended to serve as a resource for research on the immune response to SARS-CoV-2. The samples were drawn from two sources: the first 160 participants of the ongoing ImmuneRACE study, and 1,254 subjects contributed by 6 global collaborators. Sample metadata almost always included a de-identified subject ID, COVID-19 status, age in years and sex. Where HLA class I and class II types were available, the types were taken from metadata supplied by the sample provider, not from assay-based typing.

As for this clone: The antigen it binds to is not known. Base quality data are lacking; no much larger clone is found one base away.

Trimming removed 2 bases from V and 1 base from J, leaving 9 bases between the germline ends. The germline V gene yields MNHNS for CDR1 and SASEGT for CDR2. The CDR3 sequence holds 14 residues, the cysteine and phenylalanine included. The retained sequence is limited to the CDR3, 42 bases, with the frame set at the first base. TCRbeta CDR3 regions were amplified from genomic DNA by means of the immunoSEQ Assay, a bias-controlled multiplex PCR. The published analysis was carried out like this. The number of nucleated cells in each sample was estimated by amplification of reference gene primers within the assay. Sequence reads were collapsed and filtered to measure the absolute abundance of every unique TCRbeta CDR3 rearrangement. For each sample, productive Simpson clonality was calculated as the square root of Simpson's diversity index across productive rearrangements. TCRdb limited this immuneACCESS table to in-frame rearrangements with V and J called. A share of clones is missing; checked studies link under half to unresolved V genes, and the rest is unexplained. That table furnishes V, J and clone size, whereas the DNA furnished D and trimming. The sample has nearly 300,000 clones on record, approximately 90% of them singletons. Of the sample, 5.5% to 8% is held by the ten largest clones.

Another Seattle source contributed samples from volunteer blood donors who had recovered from COVID-19. Each collaborating institution followed its own protocols to collect whole blood in K2EDTA tubes. For TCRbeta analysis, collaborators shipped samples as frozen whole blood, isolated PBMCs, or DNA extracted from either of those sample types. Broad study findings and their caveats: How much clinical and demographic metadata was included differed by source and by participant, and the metadata was provided uncurated.

The chain is made from TRBV6-1 and TRBJ2-7, with the D gene call left open. Sequencing input: peripheral blood. This clonotype was obtained from a woman aged 25 to 45 who had recovered from COVID-19. The DNA sequence is as follows: TGTGCCAGCAGTGAATTGAGGATTTCCTACGAGCAGTACTTC. It encodes CASSELRISYEQYF.